These 30 T cell receptor beta chains came from one sample sequenced in a study of T cell clonality in common variable immunodeficiency. The assay was immunoSEQ multiplex PCR, and TCRdb's table has in-frame clones only and misses some. This sample carries 28,000 or so clones, none of them present only once. Study results and limitations: Common variable immunodeficiency TCR beta sequences reportedly had fewer deletions and N-nucleotide insertions.

Their target antigens are unknown. The material sequenced was peripheral blood mononuclear cells. These TCRs come from a human donor with common variable immunodeficiency.

Details on this clone: The read falls 3 residues short of the CDR3 end, and the missing part is taken from the germline J gene. The chain links TRBV7-6 to TRBJ2-1, with D perhaps TRBD1 (6 bases). The CDR3 has 15 residues. With 2 bases removed from V and 1 base from J, the gap between germline ends came to 9 bases. CDR1 is SGHVS, CDR2 FNYEAQ, per germline. CDR3 bases read: TGTGCCAGCAGCTTAAAGGGGGTGTCCTACAATGAG. Translating gives CASSLKGVSYNE. The CDR3, in full, reads CASSLKGVSYNEQFF.

This clone was observed a handful of times. The sequenced fragment ends 3 residues before the CDR3 boundary, so the rest is inferred from the germline J gene. The V and J genes are TRBV7-9 and TRBJ1-1; a weak D match, TRBD1 (5 bases). Germline V gene lookup returns CDR1 SEHNR and CDR2 FQNEAQ (reference sequence). The V end lost 3 bases, the J end lost 5 bases, and 13 bases lay between the germline ends. The CDR3 extends over 14 amino acids. The sequenced CDR3 bases are TGTGCCAGCAGCTTGGGGGGTAGCACGACTGAA. As protein: CASSLGGSTTE. The complete CDR3 sequence is CASSLGGSTTEAFF.

This clone was seen ten or more times. The sequenced fragment ends 3 residues before the CDR3 boundary, so the rest is inferred from the germline J gene. J is TRBJ1-1 and V is TRBV18; 7 positions agree with TRBD1. CDR3 size: 15 residues. The germline gives CDR1 KGHSH, CDR2 LQKENI. The V segment lost 4 bases and the J segment 1 base; nucleotides outside the gene matches: 6. The CDR3 sequence: CASSLDRDSNTEAFF. CDR3 DNA, as far as it was read: TGTGCCAGCTCACTTGACAGGGATTCGAACACTGAA.

This clone has only a few counts. The CDR3 end falls 3 residues outside the read, so it is completed with the germline J gene. The rearrangement uses TRBV19 and TRBJ1-2; weak D call: TRBD1 (5 bases). Germline assignment: CDR1 LNHDA and CDR2 SQIVND (reference sequence). This CDR3 comprises 14 residues. The part of the CDR3 DNA that was read is TGTGCCAGTAGTATAAAGGACACCGGGAGGGGC. Protein: CASSIKDTGRG. The CDR3 in its entirety is CASSIKDTGRGYTF.

A word on this clone: Sequencing ends 3 residues short of the CDR3 end; the germline J gene provides the rest. The rearrangement joins TRBV20-1 to TRBJ1-1, with D possibly TRBD1 on 6 matching bases. CDR3 length equals 13 residues. Trimming shortened V by 6 bases and J by 0 bases, and 11 bases separated the two germline ends. Germline CDR1 reads DFQATT; CDR2 reads SNEGSKA (reference sequence). The sequenced CDR3 bases are TGCAGTGCCGGGGACATCATGAACACTGAA. Protein sequence: CSAGDIMNTE. The whole CDR3 sequence is CSAGDIMNTEAFF.

A remark on this clone: Read sequence stops 3 residues before the CDR3 end, and the germline J gene provides the missing end. This chain joins TRBV20-1 and TRBJ1-1, with D unclear. CDR1 DFQATT and CDR2 SNEGSKA come from the germline V gene (reference sequence). The CDR3 runs to 15 residues. The germline V and J ends were trimmed by 6 bases and 1 base, with 18 bases remaining between them. The CDR3 loop is CSAYPPTRSNTEAFF. The part of the CDR3 DNA that was read is TGCAGTGCGTACCCCCCGACAAGATCGAACACTGAA.

The CDR3 DNA, read in part, is TGTGCCAGCAGCTCCCCGGCGGCGGAGACC. It encodes CASSSPAAET. The whole CDR3 region reads CASSSPAAETQYF. The chain uses TRBV11-2 and TRBJ2-5, with D unresolved. The CDR3 goes on 3 residues after the read ends, and that part is filled in from the germline J gene. The CDR3 spans 13 residues. Trimming pared 4 bases from V and 5 bases from J, leaving 11 bases between. Per germline, CDR1 SGHAT and CDR2 FQNNGV. Full variable domain (remainder filled in from reference TRBV11-2 and TRBJ2-5): EAGVAQSPRYKIIEKRQSVAFWCNPISGHATLYWYQQILGQGPKLLIQFQNNGVVDDSQLPKDRFSAERLKGVDSTLKIQPAKLEDSAVYLCASSSPAAETQYFGPGTRLLVL.

With regard to this clone: Read data end 3 residues before the CDR3 end; the end is taken from the germline J gene. The chain joins TRBV7-6 to TRBJ2-2, with a tentative D call TRBD1 (5 bases). The V end was cut by 1 base, the J end by 1 base, with 7 bases between. Germline lookup yields CDR1 SGHVS and CDR2 FNYEAQ. CDR3 length: 15 residues. The CDR3 bases that were read are TGTGCCAGCAGCTTAGAACAGGAGAACACCGGGGAG. It codes for CASSLEQENTGE. Given in full, the CDR3 is CASSLEQENTGELFF. Using reference TRBV7-6 and TRBJ2-2 for the parts outside the CDR3, the full variable domain is GAGVSQSPRYKVTKRGQDVALRCDPISGHVSLYWYRQALGQGPEFLTYFNYEAQQDKSGLPNDRFSAERPEGSISTLTIQRTEQRDSAMYRCASSLEQENTGELFFGEGSRLTVL.

By sample share, this clone is medium-sized. The sequenced fragment ends 3 residues before the CDR3 boundary, so the rest is inferred from the germline J gene. This rearrangement joins TRBV28 to TRBJ1-2; 11 nucleotides line up with TRBD1. Looked up from germline, CDR1 is MDHEN and CDR2 is SYDVKM. V shed 5 bases and J 0 bases; nucleotides not matched to a gene: 11. The CDR3 runs to 18 residues. The CDR3 sequence: CASSRPLGQGETNYGYTF. The sequenced part of the CDR3 DNA is TGTGCCAGCAGTCGCCCCTTGGGACAGGGGGAGACTAACTATGGC.

This clone was detected ten times or more. The CDR3 is cut off 3 residues early in the read; its end comes from the germline J gene. The chain carries TRBV2 and TRBJ1-6; TRBD1 is a possible D gene (5 bases). The length of the CDR3 is 15 residues. Germline V gene lookup returns CDR1 SNHLY and CDR2 FYNNEI. Trimming took 6 bases from V and 1 from J, leaving 10 bases between them. The CDR3: CASSAGTSYNSPLHF. The covered CDR3 bases are TGTGCCAGCAGCGCCGGGACTTCCTATAATTCACCC.

The table lists this clone with a few counts. The observed sequence ends 3 residues before the CDR3 terminus, with the missing tail filled in from the germline J gene. The chain joins TRBV7-8 to TRBJ2-7, with D unresolved. Germline V gene sequence: CDR1 SGHVS, CDR2 FQNEAQ. V was trimmed by 1 base and J by 0 bases, leaving 10 bases between them. The CDR3 contains 15 residues. CDR3 amino acids: CASSLDPGHSYEQYF. The CDR3 DNA, read in part, is TGTGCCAGCAGCTTAGATCCGGGTCACTCCTACGAG.

This clone has a count of ten or more. The read ends 3 residues shy of where the CDR3 ends; the end is completed using the germline J gene. This rearrangement joins TRBV7-3 to TRBJ2-1; 8 bases fit TRBD1. Germline V gene lookup returns CDR1 SGHTA and CDR2 FQGTGA. CDR3 length: 16 amino acids. V dropped 1 base and J dropped 5; count of bases not matched to a gene: 7. The part of the CDR3 DNA that was read is TGTGCCAGCAGCTTAATTGGGCAGGGGGCTAACAATGAG. Its protein product is CASSLIGQGANNE. The complete CDR3 reads CASSLIGQGANNEQFF.

This clone was found a few times. The read halts 3 residues ahead of the CDR3 end, with the missing end drawn from the germline J gene. The chain recombines TRBV18 with TRBJ1-6, with 7 positions matching TRBD1. The CDR3 loop spans 15 amino acids. V was pared by 5 bases and J by 5 bases, with 6 bases of the junction left unmatched. The V gene's germline CDR1 is KGHSH and CDR2 LQKENI. CDR3 amino acids: CASSRGQVDNSPLHF. The CDR3 DNA, read in part, is TGTGCCAGCTCAAGAGGACAGGTAGATAATTCACCC.

A few counts support this clone. The CDR3 end is not reached by the read, which stops 3 residues before it; the germline J gene fills it in. This chain joins TRBV2 and TRBJ1-6, with 7 bases fitting TRBD1. The CDR3 spans 15 residues. The J segment lost 6 bases and the V segment lost 5 bases, leaving 7 bases of the junction unmatched. Germline-derived CDR1 and CDR2 are SNHLY and FYNNEI. The CDR3 is CASSIQGNSNSPLHF. The sequenced part of the CDR3 DNA is TGTGCCAGCAGTATACAGGGGAACTCTAATTCACCC.

The sample holds many counts of this clone. The sequenced fragment ends 3 residues before the CDR3 boundary, so the rest is inferred from the germline J gene. V and J are TRBV11-2 and TRBJ2-3; D remains ambiguous. Germline loops: CDR1 SGHAT, CDR2 FQNNGV. Trimming shortened V by 2 bases and J by 3 bases, and 9 bases separated the two germline ends. The CDR3 length is 14 residues. The CDR3 loop is CASSLYAGTDTQYF. The covered CDR3 bases are TGTGCCAGCAGCTTATACGCCGGTACAGATACG.

At least ten counts were recorded for this clone. The CDR3 end lies 3 residues beyond the end of the read and is filled in from the germline J gene. V and J are TRBV6-2 or TRBV6-3 and TRBJ2-3, with a tentative D call TRBD1 (5 bases). Germline CDR1 MNHEY, CDR2 SVGEGT. CDR3 size: 13 residues. CDR3 protein: CASSYSNQGSQYF. The CDR3 bases that were read are TGTGCCAGCAGTTACTCGAATCAGGGCTCG.

As for this clone: With the read ending 3 residues before the CDR3 end, the germline J gene is used to fill in that end. V usage is TRBV7-9 and J usage is TRBJ2-3, with 7 positions matching TRBD2. CDR3 length: 13 amino acids. Germline CDR1 reads SEHNR; CDR2 reads FQNEAQ (reference sequence). Trimming took 8 bases from V and 6 from J; bases not matched to a gene: 8. Incomplete CDR3 DNA: TGTGCCAGCGGCGTGTGGGGGGGGGATACG. As protein: CASGVWGGDT. The whole CDR3 sequence reads CASGVWGGDTQYF.

This clone was counted a few times. The DNA ends 3 residues before the CDR3 does, and the rest of the CDR3 is filled in from the germline J gene. This rearrangement joins TRBV7-6 to TRBJ2-3; D perhaps matches TRBD1 (5 bases). The V end lost 1 base, the J end lost 2 bases, and 10 bases lay between the germline ends. Germline lookup yields CDR1 SGHVS and CDR2 FNYEAQ. This CDR3 spans 15 amino acids. CDR3 loop: CASSLVGVVTDTQYF. The sequenced CDR3 bases are TGTGCCAGCAGCTTAGTAGGGGTAGTCACAGATACG.

Comments on this clone: Coverage ceases 3 residues before the CDR3 finishes, and the germline J gene fills in the end. The chain combines TRBV29-1 with TRBJ2-7; 13 bases line up with TRBD2. J lost 4 bases, V lost 7 bases, and 4 bases had no gene match. The CDR3 totals 13 residues. The germline CDR1 and CDR2 sequences are SQVTM and ANQGSEA. The DNA read from the CDR3 is TGCAGCGCTTCGACTAGCGGGGGGTACGAG. Protein: CSASTSGGYE. The whole CDR3 region reads CSASTSGGYEQYF.

This clone turned up a few times. Coverage ceases 3 residues before the CDR3 finishes, and the germline J gene fills in the end. The J gene is TRBJ1-5, the V gene TRBV7-9; 7 nucleotides agree with TRBD1. Per germline, CDR1 SEHNR and CDR2 FQNEAQ (reference sequence). V was pared by 5 bases and J by 3 bases, with 4 bases of the junction left unmatched. The CDR3 sequence is 14 residues long. CDR3 sequence: CASSTTGSNQPQHF. The sequenced CDR3 bases are TGTGCCAGCAGCACGACAGGGTCCAATCAGCCC.

This clone showed up just a few times. The read ends 3 residues shy of where the CDR3 ends; the end is completed using the germline J gene. The V gene is TRBV7-9, the J gene TRBJ2-7, with 7 positions matching TRBD2. The V segment lost 5 bases and the J segment 6 bases; nucleotides outside the gene matches: 7. The CDR3 has 13 amino acids. Germline V gene lookup returns CDR1 SEHNR and CDR2 FQNEAQ (reference sequence). The sequenced part of the CDR3 DNA is TGTGCCAGCAGCCCCCTTTCGGGGGGCGAG. Its protein product is CASSPLSGGE. The whole CDR3 sequence reads CASSPLSGGEQYF.

Remarks on this clone: The read comes to an end 3 residues before the CDR3 does, leaving the germline J gene to fill in the end. This chain connects TRBV11-2 to TRBJ1-1, with a possible D match to TRBD1 (5 bases). The germline V and J ends were trimmed by 6 bases and 0 bases, with 14 bases remaining between them. Germline CDR1 reads SGHAT; CDR2 reads FQNNGV. The CDR3 has 15 residues. The part of the CDR3 DNA that was read is TGTGCCAGCAGATATTCGGAGGGGTTGAACACTGAA. Amino acid sequence: CASRYSEGLNTE. The full CDR3 protein is CASRYSEGLNTEAFF.

By sample share, this clone is medium-sized (0.01 to 0.1%). A junction end diverges from the germline sequence, so it may reflect a read error. The sequence runs out 3 residues before the end of the CDR3; the remainder is reconstructed from the germline J gene. The J gene is TRBJ2-5, the V gene TRBV7-7, with 10 bases that match TRBD2. The CDR3 contains 15 residues. CDR1 is SSHAT, CDR2 FNYEAQ, per germline (reference sequence). The CDR3 bases that were read are TGTGCTAGCAGATTAGGGCTAGCGGGGGAGGAGACC. Protein sequence: CASRLGLAGEET. Given in full, the CDR3 is CASRLGLAGEETQYF.

For this clone: From the germline J gene comes the end of the CDR3, since the read stops 3 residues before it. This sequence joins TRBV7-9 and TRBJ2-1; D remains unclear. The V gene lost 6 bases and the J gene lost 3 bases, with 12 bases spanning the gap. CDR1 SEHNR and CDR2 FQNEAQ come from the germline V gene (reference sequence). This CDR3 is built from 14 residues. This CDR3 reads CASSPPGNYNEQFF. The CDR3 bases that were read are TGTGCCAGCAGTCCGCCTGGCAACTACAATGAG.

This clone was observed many times. With the read ending 3 residues before the CDR3 end, the germline J gene is used to fill in that end. The chain couples TRBV7-3 to TRBJ2-2, with D possibly TRBD2 on 5 matching bases. The CDR3 is 14 amino acids. Germline V gives CDR1 SGHTA, CDR2 FQGTGA. The ends were cut back, 4 bases at V and 3 bases at J, with 9 bases in the middle. CDR3 DNA, as far as it was read: TGTGCCAGCAGCTCCCGGGGAGACACCGGGGAG. Translation gives CASSSRGDTGE. From start to end, the CDR3 is CASSSRGDTGELFF.

The sequenced CDR3 bases are TGTGCCAGCAGCTCGCAGGTCAGCGGAAACACC. Protein: CASSSQVSGNT. The complete CDR3 reads CASSSQVSGNTIYF. The V gene is TRBV7-9, the J gene TRBJ1-3; D uncertain. The read stops 3 residues short of the end of the CDR3; the missing end is completed from the germline J gene. The V gene lost 4 bases and the J gene lost 4 bases, with 11 bases spanning the gap. Germline CDR1 reads SEHNR; CDR2 reads FQNEAQ (reference sequence). The CDR3 contains 14 residues. The whole variable domain, remainder taken from reference TRBV7-9 and TRBJ1-3, is DTGVSQNPRHKITKRGQNVTFRCDPISEHNRLYWYRQTLGQGPEFLTYFQNEAQLEKSRLLSDRFSAERPKGSFSTLEIQRTEQGDSAMYLCASSSQVSGNTIYFGEGSWLTVV.

As regards this clone: The read finishes 3 residues shy of the CDR3 end, and the germline J gene is used to complete it. This chain links TRBV2 with TRBJ2-2; TRBD2 aligns across 7 bases. V lost 8 bases and J lost 3; bases outside the gene matches: 12. CDR3 size: 16 residues. Germline CDR1 is SNHLY and CDR2 is FYNNEI. The sequenced part of the CDR3 DNA is TGTGCCAGCGGGACCGGGACTATAGAACACACCGGGGAG. Its translation is CASGTGTIEHTGE. The complete CDR3 reads CASGTGTIEHTGELFF.

This clone occurred many times. CDR3 bases read: TGTGCCAGCAGCATCAGGGGGGATGGAAACACC. Its translation: CASSIRGDGNT. The complete CDR3 protein is CASSIRGDGNTIYF. This chain joins TRBV5-4 and TRBJ1-3; 7 bases agree with TRBD1. The read ends 3 residues before the CDR3 terminus; that terminus is restored from the germline J gene. Germline CDR1 and CDR2: SGHNT and YYREEE (reference sequence). With 4 bases clipped from V and 3 bases from J, the junction kept 4 bases outside the gene matches. CDR3 length equals 14 residues.

As for this clone: The read halts 3 residues ahead of the CDR3 end, with the missing end drawn from the germline J gene. The rearrangement uses TRBV2 and TRBJ1-6, with 10 bases aligning to TRBD1. Germline values: CDR1 SNHLY, CDR2 FYNNEI. The CDR3 runs 14 residues. The CDR3 is CASIRRDRGEPLHF. CDR3 DNA (partial): TGTGCCAGCATCAGGCGGGACAGGGGTGAGCCC. Drawing the rest from reference TRBV2 and TRBJ1-6, the complete variable domain is EPEVTQTPSHQVTQMGQEVILRCVPISNHLYFYWYRQILGQKVEFLVSFYNNEISEKSEIFDDQFSVERPDGSNFTLKIRSTKLEDSAMYFCASIRRDRGEPLHFGNGTRLTVT.

There are a few counts of this clone. The CDR3 end is not reached by the read, which stops 3 residues before it; the germline J gene fills it in. The chain has TRBV7-3 and TRBJ2-1, with a possible D match to TRBD2 (5 bases). Germline V gene lookup returns CDR1 SGHTA and CDR2 FQGTGA. Trimming took 5 bases from V and 5 from J, leaving 16 bases between them. The CDR3 contains 15 residues. The CDR3 region is CASSRGLAPHNEQFF. Partial CDR3 DNA: TGTGCCAGCAGCCGTGGCCTAGCCCCACACAATGAG. The variable domain in full, completed from reference TRBV7-3 and TRBJ2-1, reads GAGVSQTPSNKVTEKGKYVELRCDPISGHTALYWYRQSLGQGPEFLIYFQGTGAADDSGLPNDRFFAVRPEGSVSTLKIQRTERGDSAVYLCASSRGLAPHNEQFFGPGTRLTVL.